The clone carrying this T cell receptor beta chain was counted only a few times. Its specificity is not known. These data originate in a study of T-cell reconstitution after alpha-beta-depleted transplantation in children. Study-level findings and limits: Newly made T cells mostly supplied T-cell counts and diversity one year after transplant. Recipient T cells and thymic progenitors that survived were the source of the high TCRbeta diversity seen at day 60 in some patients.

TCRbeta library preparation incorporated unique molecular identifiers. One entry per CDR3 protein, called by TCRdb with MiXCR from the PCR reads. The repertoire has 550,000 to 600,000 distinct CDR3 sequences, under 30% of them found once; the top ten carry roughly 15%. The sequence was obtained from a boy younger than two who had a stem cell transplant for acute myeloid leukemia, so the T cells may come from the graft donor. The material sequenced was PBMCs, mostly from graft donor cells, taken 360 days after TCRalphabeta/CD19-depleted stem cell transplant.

In nucleotides, the CDR3 is TGTGCCACGCTAGCGGGAGAATACACAGATACGCAGTATTTT. This gives the protein CATLAGEYTDTQYF. This chain joins TRBV10-3 and TRBJ2-3; 10 bases are shared with TRBD2. CDR1 ENHRY and CDR2 SYGVKD come from the germline V gene. V lost 10 bases, J lost 2 bases, and 6 bases stayed unmatched. The CDR3 has 14 residues.